This T cell receptor (beta chain) was profiled in a study of cytomegalovirus exposure and HLA in healthy donors. Looking at the study overall: In a later analysis, the 130 or so validation repertoires were reported to have used the same platform as the roughly 730 first-cohort repertoires. Study outcomes and limitations: Researchers catalogued 164 TCR beta chains as cytomegalovirus-associated. The classifier was said to identify cytomegalovirus status with high specificity and sensitivity.

J was trimmed by 12 bases and V by 4 bases; bases with no gene match: 5. Germline V gene lookup returns CDR1 SQVTM and CDR2 ANQGSEA. The CDR3 has 11 residues. Method: immunoSEQ multiplex PCR; TCRdb's copy keeps in-frame clones and lacks some. The sample has tens of thousands of clones, 95% to 97% seen once. In regard to this clone: Its matching antigen is unknown.

The chain recombines TRBV29-1 with TRBJ1-2, with 10 bases lining up with TRBD1. What was sequenced was PBMCs. This receptor was taken from a woman aged 18-35 years in good health and CMV-seronegative. The CDR3 loop is CSVGGDRGDTF. CDR3 coding DNA: TGCAGCGTTGGGGGGGACAGGGGTGACACCTTC.